This T cell receptor beta chain was observed in a study of T cell repertoires in cytomegalovirus infection. Study overall: Indications came from public TCR beta signatures; they pointed to CMV infection and to a matching HLA type. Study observations and caveats: Identification of carriers of CMV plus the relevant HLA was achieved through cumulative public TCR beta family frequency. There were HLA-C-restricted CMV-specific TCR beta clonotypes dominating the ex vivo response.

About this clonotype itself: No antigen is known for it.

TCRdb fed the reads into MiXCR, producing one record per CDR3 protein. Here the sample spans some 130,000 distinct CDR3 sequences, approximately 9.2% being singletons. Sequencing used PBMCs. This receptor was identified in a human donor in good health (CMV status not recorded). Some clones in this sample may be carry-over from other donors' samples.

CDR3 DNA: TGTGCCAGCATGACAGGGATGAACACTGAAGCTTTCTTT. Its protein product is CASMTGMNTEAFF. The chain has TRBV28 and TRBJ1-1; 7 bases line up with TRBD1. Germline loops: CDR1 MDHEN, CDR2 SYDVKM. V lost 7 bases and J lost 0; bases outside the gene matches: 2. The CDR3 loop spans 13 amino acids.